Listed here are 12 T cell receptor beta chains from one sample, sequenced in a study of blood T cell repertoires in COVID-19. The data were produced by immunoSEQ multiplex PCR, yet TCRdb's version contains in-frame clones alone and is incomplete. The sample includes 240,000 or so clones, 86% seen only once; the top ten take approximately 2%. The sequenced sample was PBMCs or T cells enriched from blood (not recorded which). Receptor source: a woman in her fifties or sixties who had recovered from COVID-19.

This rearrangement joins TRBV30 to TRBJ2-1, with unresolved D. Germline V CDR1 and CDR2: GTSNPN, SVGIG (reference sequence). The V gene lost 0 bases and the J gene lost 1 base, with 16 bases spanning the gap. There are 17 residues in the CDR3. The DNA of the CDR3 is TGTGCCTGGAGTGTACGGTCCAGCGCGATTTCCTACAATGAGCAGTTCTTC. Encoded protein: CAWSVRSSAISYNEQFF. The whole variable domain, remainder taken from reference TRBV30 and TRBJ2-1, is SQTIHQWPATLVQPVGSPLSLECTVEGTSNPNLYWYRQAAGRGLQLLFYSVGIGQISSEVPQNLSASRPQDRQFILSSKKLLLSDSGFYLCAWSVRSSAISYNEQFFGPGTRLTVL.

The V and J genes are TRBV28 and TRBJ2-5; TRBD2 matches at 8 bases. CDR3 size: 14 residues. The V gene's germline CDR1 is MDHEN and CDR2 SYDVKM. The ends lost 6 bases at V and 5 bases at J; junction bases unmatched: 8. The CDR3 loop is CASSLAGIGETQYF. The CDR3, as DNA: TGTGCCAGCAGCTTAGCGGGGATTGGGGAGACCCAGTACTTC.

The chain joins TRBV7-8 to TRBJ1-5; 9 nucleotides line up with TRBD1. V lost 3 bases to trimming and J lost 2 bases; unmatched junction nucleotides: 5. The CDR3 has 16 residues. Per germline, CDR1 SGHVS and CDR2 FQNEAQ. This CDR3 is CASSFTGGAGNQPQHF. CDR3 bases: TGTGCCAGCAGCTTCACAGGGGGCGCAGGCAATCAGCCCCAGCATTTT.

A few counts support this clone. This chain links TRBV7-9 with TRBJ1-1, with 11 bases matching TRBD1. Germline V lookup: CDR1 SEHNR, CDR2 FQNEAQ (reference sequence). V was pared by 10 bases and J by 4 bases, with 8 bases of the junction left unmatched. The CDR3 is 14 residues long. The CDR3 region is CATATGTGGTEAFF. The CDR3 DNA sequence: TGTGCCACCGCCACAGGGACAGGGGGCACTGAAGCTTTCTTT.

The V gene is TRBV5-4, the J gene TRBJ2-2, with a tentative D call TRBD1 (5 bases). The V gene lost 0 bases and the J gene lost 7 bases, with 10 bases spanning the gap. CDR1 SGHNT and CDR2 YYREEE come from the germline V gene (reference sequence). The CDR3 spans 14 residues. CDR3 coding DNA: TGTGCCAGCAGCTTGGGTCAGGGTAACGGGGAGCTGTTTTTT. It encodes CASSLGQGNGELFF.

This chain joins TRBV27 and TRBJ1-2; D possibly corresponds to TRBD1 (6 bases). CDR1 and CDR2 from the germline V gene are MNHEY and SMNVEV (reference sequence). This CDR3 has 14 amino acids. V lost 6 bases to trimming and J lost 3 bases, with 14 bases between them. CDR3: CASRPTQGHYGYTF. The CDR3, as DNA: TGTGCCAGCAGGCCCACACAGGGTCACTATGGCTACACCTTC.

The chain has TRBV15 and TRBJ2-5; TRBD1 agrees at 11 bases. This CDR3 comprises 16 residues. After removal of 3 bases from V and 5 bases from J, the junction contained 8 bases not matched to a gene. Germline CDR1 and CDR2: LNHNV and YYDKDF (reference sequence). The CDR3: CATSSHIGTGGETQYF. The CDR3 coding sequence is TGTGCCACCAGCAGCCATATTGGGACAGGGGGGGAGACCCAGTACTTC.

The sample holds a few counts of this clone. V usage is TRBV19 and J usage is TRBJ2-7; D possibly corresponds to TRBD1 (6 bases). The CDR3 length is 11 residues. V was pared by 10 bases and J by 4 bases, with 11 bases between. Germline lookup yields CDR1 LNHDA and CDR2 SQIVND (reference sequence). The CDR3 coding sequence is TGTGCCAAGATGGACAGTTACGAGCAGTACTTC. Translation: CAKMDSYEQYF.

This chain connects TRBV18 to TRBJ1-1, with D hard to call. The V gene's germline CDR1 is KGHSH and CDR2 LQKENI. This CDR3 has 15 residues. Trimming shortened V by 4 bases and J by 1 base, and 13 bases separated the two germline ends. CDR3 DNA: TGTGCCAGCTCACTGCGGCGCGGAGCGAACACTGAAGCTTTCTTT. This gives the protein CASSLRRGANTEAFF.

V is TRBV20-1 and J is TRBJ2-5, with TRBD2 matching over 9 bases. The trim removed 3 bases at V and 1 base at J, leaving 9 bases unmatched. The CDR3 spans 16 residues. The germline V gene has CDR1 DFQATT and CDR2 SNEGSKA (reference sequence). The CDR3: CSASWRGGHSQETQYF. The CDR3 DNA is TGCAGTGCTAGTTGGCGGGGGGGTCACTCCCAAGAGACCCAGTACTTC.

The rearrangement joins TRBV28 to TRBJ1-5, with 7 bases lining up with TRBD1. V lost 6 bases, J lost 3 bases, and 11 bases stayed unmatched. The CDR3 spans 16 residues. Germline V CDR1 and CDR2: MDHEN, SYDVKM. The DNA of the CDR3 is TGTGCCAGCAGCAGGGTCGGCAGGGGGAACAATCAGCCCCAGCATTTT. Translation gives CASSRVGRGNNQPQHF.

The rearrangement uses TRBV25-1 and TRBJ2-7, with TRBD2 matching 7 bases. The CDR3 is made up of 16 amino acids. With 3 bases clipped from V and 2 bases from J, the junction kept 10 bases outside the gene matches. Germline V lookup: CDR1 MGHDK, CDR2 SYGVNS. CDR3 in DNA: TGTGCCAGCAGTGATCTTGCGGGGGAGGGGACCTACGAGCAGTACTTC. It encodes CASSDLAGEGTYEQYF.